Given below is one T cell receptor (beta chain) in context. What it recognizes is unknown. This sample stems from a study of shared clonotypes between healthy human individuals. Replicate sorted-subset PCRs were loaded with around 220 ng DNA, approximately 31,000 T cell genomes. The assay was immunoSEQ multiplex PCR, and TCRdb's table has in-frame clones only and misses some. The sample lists about 2.2 million clones, roughly 93% occurring once. CD45RO-negative cells were positively selected for CCR7, leaving out terminally differentiated effector memory CD45RA+ cells. Findings of the study overall: The study sampled only blood, and tissue repertoires likely differ.

The sequence was obtained from a young man in good health. Some clones in this sample may be carry-over from other donors' samples. The sequencing sample was made of naive CD8+ T cells from PBMCs.

The CDR3 loop reads CSVEEGRPATGELFF. The DNA for the CDR3 is TGCAGCGTTGAAGAGGGAAGGCCAGCTACCGGGGAGCTGTTTTTT. The chain has TRBV29-1 and TRBJ2-2; D is unclear. This CDR3 has 15 residues. Per the germline V gene, CDR1 is SQVTM and CDR2 is ANQGSEA. V lost 0 bases and J 5 bases, leaving 13 bases between the germline ends.